A selection of T cell receptor beta chains follows, all from one sample in a study of a mutant IDH1 vaccine in newly diagnosed glioma. The data were produced by immunoSEQ multiplex PCR, yet TCRdb's version contains in-frame clones alone and is incomplete. The sample includes about 36,000 clones, 80% of them seen just once. These receptors lack a known antigen. Specimen: peripheral blood mononuclear cells (PBMCs), collected from a glioma patient whose treatment included an IDH1 peptide vaccine. The receptors stem from a woman in her thirties with glioma. Some clones in this sample may be carry-over from other donors' samples. The CDR3 runs from the conserved cysteine through the conserved F or W. A D gene is named only where the DNA matches it firmly. Rows may omit the clone size; those that give it use once, few, many or a size class.

j_gene	v_gene	d_gene	abundance	CDR3aa	CDR3nt
TRBJ2-5	TRBV6-5	.	.	CASSHQETQYF	TGTGCCAGCAGCCACCAAGAGACCCAGTACTTC
TRBJ2-7	TRBV30	.	.	CAWSVGYEQYF	TGCGCCTGGAGTGTAGGCTACGAGCAGTACTTC
TRBJ1-1	TRBV19	TRBD1	once	CASSVSTGAVAEAFF	TGTGCCAGTAGCGTATCGACAGGGGCCGTGGCTGAAGCTTTCTTT
TRBJ1-2	TRBV28	TRBD1	.	CASSLGTADGYTF	TGTGCCAGCAGCCTAGGGACAGCAGATGGCTACACCTTC
TRBJ2-7	TRBV6-1	.	.	CASRDGSSYEQYF	TGTGCCAGCAGGGACGGATCCTCCTACGAGCAGTACTTC
TRBJ2-3	TRBV25-1	TRBD2	few	CASSESRGGTTDTQYF	TGTGCCAGCAGTGAATCGCGGGGGGGTACCACAGATACGCAGTATTTT
TRBJ2-3	TRBV6-5	TRBD2	.	CASMMAGGDTDTQYF	TGTGCCAGCATGATGGCGGGAGGGGACACAGATACGCAGTATTTT
TRBJ2-1	TRBV6-5	.	.	CASSYSRGAEQFF	TGTGCCAGCAGTTACTCTAGAGGCGCTGAGCAGTTCTTC
TRBJ2-1	TRBV29-1	.	few	CSLGGDGYNEQFF	TGCAGCCTAGGGGGGGACGGCTACAATGAGCAGTTCTTC
TRBJ1-1	TRBV10-3	.	few	CATNPGGTEAFF	TGTGCCACCAACCCGGGGGGAACTGAAGCTTTCTTT
TRBJ1-1	TRBV7-2	.	.	CASSLAGARAEAFF	TGTGCCAGCAGCTTAGCGGGGGCAAGGGCTGAAGCTTTCTTT
TRBJ1-1	TRBV27	.	.	CTSSSSVNTEAFF	TGTACCAGCAGTTCGTCGGTGAACACTGAAGCTTTCTTT
TRBJ1-2	TRBV30	.	few	CAWGTAYGYTF	TGTGCCTGGGGGACGGCCTATGGCTACACCTTC
TRBJ2-1	TRBV4-1	.	.	CATSRRGGSEQFF	TGCGCCACCTCCCGTCGGGGTGGAAGTGAGCAGTTCTTC
TRBJ2-6	TRBV6-6	.	.	CASSDTGTGANVLTF	TGTGCCAGCAGTGACACGGGGACCGGGGCCAACGTCCTGACTTTC
TRBJ2-1	TRBV7-7	.	.	CASIPQPGGEQFF	TGTGCTAGCATCCCCCAGCCTGGGGGTGAGCAGTTCTTC
TRBJ2-2	TRBV7-9	.	.	CASSDPLGNTGELFF	TGTGCCAGCAGCGACCCGCTTGGAAACACCGGGGAGCTGTTTTTT
TRBJ1-4	TRBV29-1	TRBD1	once	CSVEKFEGAGEKLFF	TGCAGCGTTGAAAAATTTGAGGGGGCCGGTGAAAAACTGTTTTTT
TRBJ1-1	TRBV10-2	.	.	CASRPPMQNTEAFF	TGCGCCAGCAGACCCCCGATGCAAAACACTGAAGCTTTCTTT
TRBJ2-2	TRBV10-1	TRBD1	.	CASSEPPEGQGKTGELFF	TGCGCCAGCAGTGAGCCCCCAGAGGGACAGGGAAAAACCGGGGAGCTGTTTTTT
TRBJ1-1	TRBV28	.	.	CASSLYNQLLMNTEAFF	TGTGCCAGCAGTTTATATAACCAGCTTCTTATGAACACTGAAGCTTTCTTT
TRBJ1-1	TRBV7-3	TRBD1	.	CASSLRPDREAEAFF	TGTGCCAGCAGCTTACGCCCGGACAGGGAGGCTGAAGCTTTCTTT
TRBJ2-3	TRBV9	.	.	CASRKGRGTDTQYF	TGTGCCAGCAGGAAGGGGCGGGGCACAGATACGCAGTATTTT
TRBJ2-2	TRBV19	.	.	CASTTAGGGGGELFF	TGTGCCAGTACCACCGCAGGAGGGGGCGGCGGGGAGCTGTTTTTT
TRBJ2-1	TRBV19	.	few	CASRGGSSYNEQFF	TGTGCCAGCCGAGGGGGAAGCTCCTACAATGAGCAGTTCTTC
TRBJ2-1	TRBV28	.	.	CASTLERAHEQFF	TGTGCCAGCACCCTTGAGAGGGCCCATGAGCAGTTCTTC
TRBJ1-6	TRBV9	.	.	CASSVEKGNSPLHF	TGTGCCAGCAGCGTAGAAAAGGGTAATTCACCCCTCCACTTT
TRBJ1-1	TRBV11-3	.	.	CASSLRGSNTEAFF	TGTGCCAGCAGCTTAAGGGGGAGCAACACTGAAGCTTTCTTT
TRBJ2-3	TRBV6-4	.	.	CASGGGGTTDTQYF	TGTGCCAGCGGCGGAGGGGGCACCACAGATACGCAGTATTTT
TRBJ2-7	TRBV5-1	TRBD1	.	CASSFTGDSYEQYF	TGCGCCAGCAGCTTTACAGGGGACTCCTACGAGCAGTACTTC
TRBJ2-5	TRBV4-1	.	.	CASSQVGDGETQYF	TGCGCCAGCAGCCAAGTGGGGGACGGGGAGACCCAGTACTTC
TRBJ1-1	TRBV7-9	TRBD1	.	CASSLVKTRDRNTEAFF	TGTGCCAGCAGCTTAGTGAAGACCAGGGACAGGAACACTGAAGCTTTCTTT
TRBJ1-1	TRBV10-3	.	few	CAISALREKGTEAFF	TGTGCCATCAGTGCGTTAAGGGAAAAGGGCACTGAAGCTTTCTTT
TRBJ2-7	TRBV13	TRBD1	.	CASSPGQGFYEQYF	TGTGCCAGCAGCCCGGGACAGGGGTTCTACGAGCAGTACTTC
TRBJ2-4	TRBV27	TRBD2	once	CASSHDRAGKNIQYF	TGTGCCAGCAGTCACGATAGAGCGGGGAAAAACATTCAGTACTTC
TRBJ2-1	TRBV5-8	.	.	CVGGAFINEQFF	TGTGTCGGAGGGGCCTTCATCAATGAGCAGTTCTTC
TRBJ1-4	TRBV27	.	few	CASSLKGWSATNEKLFF	TGTGCCAGCAGTTTAAAAGGATGGAGTGCAACTAATGAAAAACTGTTTTTT
TRBJ2-2	TRBV7-2	.	.	CASSLQPGTYTGELFF	TGTGCCAGCAGCTTACAACCAGGGACGTACACCGGGGAGCTGTTTTTT
TRBJ2-7	TRBV7-8	.	.	CASSLEYEQYF	TGTGCCAGCAGTTTAGAATACGAGCAGTACTTC
TRBJ2-7	TRBV5-1	TRBD2	.	CASSFSGGAYEQYF	TGCGCCAGCAGCTTTTCCGGGGGGGCCTACGAGCAGTACTTC
TRBJ1-1	TRBV30	.	few	CAWIRAGTEAFF	TGTGCCTGGATCAGGGCAGGCACTGAAGCTTTCTTT
TRBJ1-2	TRBV30	.	.	CAWRDRKYGYTF	TGTGCCTGGAGAGACAGGAAGTATGGCTACACCTTC
TRBJ1-3	TRBV9	TRBD1	.	CASSVGQGSSGNTIYF	TGTGCCAGCAGCGTCGGACAGGGGTCCTCTGGAAACACCATATATTTT
TRBJ2-7	TRBV2	.	once	CASRETRTDYEQYF	TGTGCCAGCAGAGAAACCCGCACTGACTACGAGCAGTACTTC
TRBJ2-5	TRBV4-2	TRBD2	.	CASSQDLAGGRSQETQYF	TGTGCCAGCAGCCAAGACCTAGCGGGAGGTAGAAGCCAAGAGACCCAGTACTTC
TRBJ1-1	TRBV6-6	TRBD1	.	CASSSGQGDTEAFF	TGTGCCAGCAGTTCGGGACAGGGGGACACTGAAGCTTTCTTT
TRBJ2-4	TRBV6-1	.	.	CASRRGAPINIQYF	TGTGCCAGCAGACGGGGGGCACCTATAAACATTCAGTACTTC
TRBJ2-7	TRBV6-1	.	.	CASSPSLSNYKQYF	TGTGCCAGCAGTCCGAGCCTGTCCAATTACAAGCAGTACTTC
TRBJ2-7	TRBV7-2	TRBD2	once	CASSFDWREGHPYEQYF	TGTGCCAGCAGCTTTGATTGGCGGGAGGGCCATCCCTACGAGCAGTACTTC
TRBJ1-5	TRBV29-1	.	.	CSVLGIGPSTPGGGQPQHF	TGCAGCGTTTTGGGGATCGGACCTTCAACGCCCGGAGGAGGTCAGCCCCAGCATTTT
TRBJ2-3	TRBV29-1	TRBD2	.	CSVPSGSDTQYF	TGCAGCGTCCCAAGCGGGAGTGATACGCAGTATTTT
TRBJ1-2	TRBV19	TRBD1	.	CASSADRGSYGYTF	TGTGCCAGTAGTGCGGACAGGGGTAGCTATGGCTACACCTTC